A selection of T cell receptor beta chains follows, all from one sample in a study of T-cell memory formation after mild COVID-19. MiXCR, run by TCRdb on the 5' RACE reads, gives a single entry per CDR3 protein. The data show about 340,000 distinct CDR3 sequences, 13% to 15% seen once. Sequenced material: PBMCs or a T cell subset sorted from them (not recorded which). The receptors were sampled from a man aged 18 to 30 who had mild COVID-19 (a few samples of this study predate the infection). Cell type and time point are not known. The CDR3 runs from the conserved cysteine through the conserved F or W. D genes are given only for firm matches. Not every row has a clone size; where given, it reads once, few, many or a size class.

size,V,J,D,length,DNA,CDR3
.,TRBV5-5,TRBJ1-6,.,14,TGTGCCAGCAGCCGAAGGGGGGATAATTCACCCCTCCACTTT,CASSRRGDNSPLHF
few,TRBV28,TRBJ1-5,.,16,TGTGCCAGCAGTTTTCCCGCGTTAAGAGGCAATCAGCCCCAGCATTTT,CASSFPALRGNQPQHF
.,TRBV7-9,TRBJ2-2,.,17,TGTGCCAGCAGCCCCCCTGGACAGAGTTGGGGCACCGGGGAGCTGTTTTTT,CASSPPGQSWGTGELFF
many,TRBV10-3,TRBJ2-3,TRBD2,14,TGTGCCATCAGCGGGGGGGCCGGTCCAGATACGCAGTATTTT,CAISGGAGPDTQYF
few,TRBV6-5,TRBJ2-5,.,14,TGTGCCAGCAGTGACCGGAGTACCCAAGAGACCCAGTACTTC,CASSDRSTQETQYF
many,TRBV2,TRBJ1-1,TRBD1,12,TGTGCCAGCAGGGACAGGGGCACTGAAGCTTTCTTT,CASRDRGTEAFF
many,TRBV20-1,TRBJ2-3,TRBD2,17,TGCAGTGCTAGAGATCCGGGTAGCGGGGGGGCCGCGGATACGCAGTATTTT,CSARDPGSGGAADTQYF
.,TRBV4-3,TRBJ2-2,TRBD2,16,TGCGCCAGCAGCCAGACTAGCCCAACGAACACCGGGGAGCTGTTTTTT,CASSQTSPTNTGELFF
.,TRBV29-1,TRBJ1-4,.,13,TGCAGCGCCAAAAGGGGGTCTGAAGAAAAACTGTTTTTT,CSAKRGSEEKLFF
.,TRBV11-2,TRBJ1-1,.,14,TGTGCCAGCAGCTTATCTCAGCCTGCCGAGGGAGCTTTCTTT,CASSLSQPAEGAFF
.,TRBV3-1,TRBJ1-6,TRBD1,15,TGTGCCTGCAGCCAGGACGAGGGACAGGGGTCCCCCCTCCACTTT,CACSQDEGQGSPLHF
.,TRBV12-3/TRBV12-4,TRBJ2-1,TRBD1,16,TGTGCCAGCAGCCTATACCTGACAGGGGTTAGGAATGAGCAGTTCTTC,CASSLYLTGVRNEQFF
many,TRBV5-5,TRBJ2-3,.,16,TGTGCCAGCAGCTGGAGGGGCCTAGCGTGGTCAGATACGCAGTATTTT,CASSWRGLAWSDTQYF
.,TRBV27,TRBJ1-2,TRBD1,13,TGTGCCAGCAAACAGGGGGGTCAGGTTGGCTACACCTTC,CASKQGGQVGYTF
.,TRBV2,TRBJ2-4,.,16,TGTGCCAGCAGTTTTACCTTTATGAAAGCCAAAAACATTCAGTACTTC,CASSFTFMKAKNIQYF
.,TRBV12-3/TRBV12-4,TRBJ1-4,TRBD1,14,TGTGCCAGCAGCGAGACAGGGCAAGGTGAAAAACTGTTTTTT,CASSETGQGEKLFF
many,TRBV7-6,TRBJ2-2,.,14,TGTGCCAGCAGCTTAGATCGGAACACCGGGGAGCTGTTTTTT,CASSLDRNTGELFF
.,TRBV6-2/TRBV6-3,TRBJ1-1,.,14,TGTGCCAGCAGTTACCCTTGGGCGGACACTGAAGCTTTCTTT,CASSYPWADTEAFF
.,TRBV6-4,TRBJ2-1,.,16,TGTGCCAGCAGTGAATACGGCGGTTTTGGGTCAAGTGAGCAGTTCTTC,CASSEYGGFGSSEQFF
.,TRBV5-1,TRBJ2-1,.,17,TGCGCCAGCAGCTTGGTCTTCCTCGGGGGACAATACAATGAGCAGTTCTTC,CASSLVFLGGQYNEQFF
few,TRBV18,TRBJ1-1,TRBD1,16,TGTGCCAGCTCCCCGGGACAGGGGGCAGTGGGCACTGAAGCTTTCTTT,CASSPGQGAVGTEAFF
few,TRBV4-1,TRBJ2-5,TRBD1,15,TGCGCCAGCAGCCACCTGGACAGGGAACAAGAGACCCAGTACTTC,CASSHLDREQETQYF
many,TRBV7-9,TRBJ1-6,.,13,TGTGCCAGCAGCTTAGATTATAATTCACCCCTCCACTTT,CASSLDYNSPLHF
many,TRBV7-9,TRBJ2-7,.,14,TGTGCCAGCAGCCCCGGGACTCACCCCTACGAGCAGTACTTC,CASSPGTHPYEQYF
.,TRBV9,TRBJ2-5,TRBD1,13,TGTGCCAGCAGCGGGGGACAGTGGGAGACCCAGTACTTC,CASSGGQWETQYF
.,TRBV7-9,TRBJ2-2,.,13,TGTGCCAGCACCCCAGTCGACACCGGGGAGCTGTTTTTT,CASTPVDTGELFF
few,TRBV20-1,TRBJ1-2,.,13,TGCAGTTCTAACGCCCAACACTTTTATGGCTACACCTTC,CSSNAQHFYGYTF
.,TRBV3-1,TRBJ2-2,.,16,TGTGCCAGCAGCCAAGAGATCGGGCGGGACACCGGGGAGCTGTTTTTT,CASSQEIGRDTGELFF
.,TRBV29-1,TRBJ2-2,.,12,TGCAGCGCGTGGGGAAACACCGGGGAGCTGTTTTTT,CSAWGNTGELFF
.,TRBV9,TRBJ1-2,.,13,TGTGCCAGCAGCGTAGAGCCTAACTATGGCTACACCTTC,CASSVEPNYGYTF
.,TRBV7-9,TRBJ2-1,TRBD1,17,TGTGCCAGCAAGCGGCGCGGACAGGGGGCTTCCATCAATGAGCAGTTCTTC,CASKRRGQGASINEQFF
.,TRBV11-3,TRBJ2-7,.,15,TGTGCCAGCAGCTTAGGTAGCGCACGTACCTACGAGCAGTACTTC,CASSLGSARTYEQYF
.,TRBV12-3/TRBV12-4,TRBJ2-7,.,15,TGTGCCAGCAGGGATCAGGGATACGGCTCCTACGAGCAGTACTTC,CASRDQGYGSYEQYF
.,TRBV5-1,TRBJ2-2,TRBD2,15,TGCGCCAGCAGCTTGCCAGCGGGACTCACCGGGGAGCTGTTTTTT,CASSLPAGLTGELFF
.,TRBV4-3,TRBJ2-3,.,16,TGCGCCAGCAGCCATGATACCGGGGTCAGCACAGATACGCAGTATTTT,CASSHDTGVSTDTQYF
few,TRBV4-1,TRBJ1-4,.,17,TGCGCCAGCAGCCAAGGGGTCAGCCTTACAACTAATGAAAAACTGTTTTTT,CASSQGVSLTTNEKLFF
few,TRBV27,TRBJ2-2,TRBD1,17,TGTGCCAGCAGCCGGGGACAGGGGGCAGTCGGAACCGGGGAGCTGTTTTTT,CASSRGQGAVGTGELFF
many,TRBV7-8,TRBJ2-1,.,15,TGTGCCAGCAGCTCCGGACCCAAGACGGAGGGTGAGCAGTTCTTC,CASSSGPKTEGEQFF
.,TRBV5-1,TRBJ2-2,.,15,TGCGCCAGCAGCTTGCCAGGGACGAACACCGGGGAGCTGTTTTTT,CASSLPGTNTGELFF
many,TRBV5-1,TRBJ2-7,.,13,TGCGCCAGCAGCTTGGAGTCAGCCTACGAGCAGTACTTC,CASSLESAYEQYF
many,TRBV29-1,TRBJ2-1,.,13,TGCAGCGTTTGGGGGGGGGCAGGCAATGAGCAGTTCTTC,CSVWGGAGNEQFF
.,TRBV4-2,TRBJ1-1,.,15,TGTGCCAGCAGCCAAGAATGGGGAAGTGACTCTGAAGCTTTCTTT,CASSQEWGSDSEAFF
many,TRBV12-3/TRBV12-4,TRBJ1-2,.,15,TGTGCCAGCAGTTTAATTCAGGGTTTCATCTATGGCTACACCTTC,CASSLIQGFIYGYTF
.,TRBV6-1,TRBJ2-3,.,16,TGTGCCAGCAGTGAACTGGCGCGCACTACCACAGATACGCAGTATTTT,CASSELARTTTDTQYF
many,TRBV20-1,TRBJ2-3,.,14,TGCAGTGCTCCACCGGGTGTGGGCACAGATACGCAGTATTTT,CSAPPGVGTDTQYF
many,TRBV18,TRBJ2-3,.,14,TGTGCCAGCTCACCACAGGGGCCCCCAGATACGCAGTATTTT,CASSPQGPPDTQYF
many,TRBV5-1,TRBJ2-1,.,16,TGCGCCAGCAGCTTGGGGGGTTCTACCTCCTACAATGAGCAGTTCTTC,CASSLGGSTSYNEQFF
.,TRBV7-3,TRBJ2-7,.,11,TGTGCCAGCTTTTCCGCTGACGAGCAGTACTTC,CASFSADEQYF
.,TRBV11-1,TRBJ2-7,.,14,TGTGCCACCCAGAAGGGACGGCTGTCCTACGAGCAGTACTTC,CATQKGRLSYEQYF
.,TRBV20-1,TRBJ1-3,.,12,TGCAGTGCTAGCACAGCTGGAAACACCATATATTTT,CSASTAGNTIYF
.,TRBV11-2,TRBJ1-2,.,14,TGTGCCAGCAGCTTAATGAAGGCTAACTATGGCTACACCTTC,CASSLMKANYGYTF
.,TRBV6-6,TRBJ2-7,.,12,TGTGCCAGCAGTACGGGGGACTACGAGCAGTACTTC,CASSTGDYEQYF
.,TRBV3-1,TRBJ1-2,TRBD1,14,TGTGCCAGCAGCCACTTGGACAGGGAGAATGGCTACACCTTC,CASSHLDRENGYTF
.,TRBV11-2,TRBJ2-7,.,13,TGTGCCAGCAGCCCGTCCCTAACCTACGAGCAGTACTTC,CASSPSLTYEQYF
many,TRBV12-3/TRBV12-4,TRBJ2-1,.,11,TGTGCCAGCAGTTTCTACGATGAGCAGTTCTTC,CASSFYDEQFF
.,TRBV18,TRBJ1-4,.,12,TGTGCCAGCTCACCTTATAATGAAAAACTGTTTTTT,CASSPYNEKLFF
few,TRBV5-1,TRBJ2-7,.,14,TGCGCCAGCAGCCCTGAGACCCTGACCTACGAGCAGTACTTC,CASSPETLTYEQYF
.,TRBV19,TRBJ1-1,.,14,TGTGCCAGTAGCATGAGGGGTCAGAACACTGAAGCTTTCTTT,CASSMRGQNTEAFF
.,TRBV4-1,TRBJ1-2,TRBD1,14,TGCGCCAGCAGCCAACCGGGACAGGGGGAAGGCTACACCTTC,CASSQPGQGEGYTF
few,TRBV5-5,TRBJ2-3,.,15,TGTGCCAGCATTCTTCCCGGGGGACCAGCAGATACGCAGTATTTT,CASILPGGPADTQYF